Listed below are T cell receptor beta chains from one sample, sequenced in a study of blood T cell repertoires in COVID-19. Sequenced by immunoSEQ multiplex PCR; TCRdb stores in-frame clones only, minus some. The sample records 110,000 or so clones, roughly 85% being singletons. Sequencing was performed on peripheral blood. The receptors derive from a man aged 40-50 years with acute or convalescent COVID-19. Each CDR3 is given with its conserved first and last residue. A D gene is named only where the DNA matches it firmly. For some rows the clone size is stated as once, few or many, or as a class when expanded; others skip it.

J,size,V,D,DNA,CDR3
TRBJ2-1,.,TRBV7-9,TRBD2,TGTGCCAGCAGCTTATCGCGGACTAGCGGGGGGGCTAACTACAATGAGCAGTTCTTC,CASSLSRTSGGANYNEQFF
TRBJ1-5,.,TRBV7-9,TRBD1,TGTGCCAGCAGCAGGGGACAGATCAATCAGCCCCAGCATTTT,CASSRGQINQPQHF
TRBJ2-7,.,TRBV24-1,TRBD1,TGTGCCACCAGTGATGCCGAGAAGCCCGGGACAGGGGGTTACGAGCAGTACTTC,CATSDAEKPGTGGYEQYF
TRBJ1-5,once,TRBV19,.,TGTGCCAGTAGTATCCAACGAGGCAATCAGCCCCAGCATTTT,CASSIQRGNQPQHF
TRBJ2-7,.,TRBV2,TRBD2,TGTGCCAGCAGTGAAGCCCCCGGGACTAGCGGGGGGATAGAGCAGTACTTC,CASSEAPGTSGGIEQYF
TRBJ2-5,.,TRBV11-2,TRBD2,TGTGCCAGCAGCGCGGGGGTAGCGGTCTTACAAGAGACCCAGTACTTC,CASSAGVAVLQETQYF
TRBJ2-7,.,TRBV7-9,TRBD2,TGTGCCAGCAGCTCCCGGACTAGCACTCTCTCCGAGCAGTACTTC,CASSSRTSTLSEQYF
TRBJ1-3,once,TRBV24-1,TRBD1,TGTGCCACCAAAGAGGGGGCTCTCTCTGGAAACACCATATATTTT,CATKEGALSGNTIYF
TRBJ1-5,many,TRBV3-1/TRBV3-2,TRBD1,TGTGCCAGCAGCCAGGGAACAGGGGCTCAGCCCCAGCATTTT,CASSQGTGAQPQHF
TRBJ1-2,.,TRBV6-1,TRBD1,TGTGCCAGCAGTGAGGACAGGGGGTATGGCTACACCTTC,CASSEDRGYGYTF
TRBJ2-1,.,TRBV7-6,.,TGTGCCAGCAGCGACCTGGGACTCGACCTTGAGCAGTTCTTC,CASSDLGLDLEQFF
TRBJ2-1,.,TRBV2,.,TGTGCCAGCACGAATCAGGGGACCGGGTTCTTC,CASTNQGTGFF
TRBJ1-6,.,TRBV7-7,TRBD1,TGTGCCAGCAGCTTAGCGTTGGGACAGCCCCTCCACTTT,CASSLALGQPLHF
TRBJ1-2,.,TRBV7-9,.,TGTGCCAGCAGCTTAGTTACGGCTAACTATGGCTACACCTTC,CASSLVTANYGYTF
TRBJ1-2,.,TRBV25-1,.,TGTGCCAGCAGTGACCCAGGGTTTAACTATGGCTACACCTTC,CASSDPGFNYGYTF
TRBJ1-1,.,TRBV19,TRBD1,TGTGCCAGTCACCGGGGGCTGGACAGGGTGGGAACTGAAGCTTTCTTT,CASHRGLDRVGTEAFF
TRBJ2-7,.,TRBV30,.,TGTGCCTGGAGTGTACAGGGCTCCAGGGGGTACTTC,CAWSVQGSRGYF
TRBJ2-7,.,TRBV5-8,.,TGTGCCAGCAGCTTGTCCCTGGGACTGGGCTACGAGCAGTACTTC,CASSLSLGLGYEQYF
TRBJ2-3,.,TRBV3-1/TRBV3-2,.,TGTGCCAGCAGCCAACTACTCCCCGGGGTTTCAGATACGCAGTATTTT,CASSQLLPGVSDTQYF
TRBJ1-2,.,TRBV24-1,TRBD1,TGTGCCACCAGTGATTCCGGGACAGGGAACTATGGCTACACCTTC,CATSDSGTGNYGYTF
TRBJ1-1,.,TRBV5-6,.,TGTGCCAGCAGCTTGGAAGGGGTCAAGGCTTTCTTT,CASSLEGVKAFF
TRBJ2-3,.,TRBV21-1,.,TGTGCCAGCAGCACTGATCCAGGGTTGTTATTGGGCACAGATACGCAGTATTTT,CASSTDPGLLLGTDTQYF
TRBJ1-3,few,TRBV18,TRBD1,TGTGCCAGCTCACCAGGGACAGGGTTTGGAAACACCATATATTTT,CASSPGTGFGNTIYF
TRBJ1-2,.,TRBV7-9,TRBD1,TGTGCCAGCAGCTTAGACAGGGGGCTGAGCGGCTACACCTTC,CASSLDRGLSGYTF
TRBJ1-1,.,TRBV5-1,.,TGCGCCAGCAGCTTGGATGGGAGGAACACTGAAGCTTTCTTT,CASSLDGRNTEAFF
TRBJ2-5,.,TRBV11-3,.,TGTGCCAGCAGTCCGCGGGGTCTTTCGGGGGAGGAGACCCAGTACTTC,CASSPRGLSGEETQYF
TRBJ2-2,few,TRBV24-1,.,TGTGCCACCAGTGATCTCGCGCAGGGTGAAACCGGGGAGCTGTTTTTT,CATSDLAQGETGELFF
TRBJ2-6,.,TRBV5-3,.,TGTGCCAGAAGCTTGATGTCCCCAGCCATTGGACTCGCTGGGGCCAACGTCCTGACTTTC,CARSLMSPAIGLAGANVLTF
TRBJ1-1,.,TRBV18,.,TGTGCCAGCTCACAGGCGGTTCAGGACTATGCTGAAGCTTTCTTT,CASSQAVQDYAEAFF
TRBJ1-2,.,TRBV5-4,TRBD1,TGTGCCAGCAGCTTGGGAGGGGGCACTGGCTACACCTTC,CASSLGGGTGYTF
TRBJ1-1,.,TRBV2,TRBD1,TGTGCCAGCAGTGGACAGGGGGTGTACACTGAAGCTTTCTTT,CASSGQGVYTEAFF
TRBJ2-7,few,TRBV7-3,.,TGTGCCAGCAGCCTCAGGGATGGATCAGAGCAGTACTTC,CASSLRDGSEQYF
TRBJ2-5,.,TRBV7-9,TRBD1,TGTGCCAGCACCGAGCTCGGGACAGGGGTATCAGGGGAGACCCAGTACTTC,CASTELGTGVSGETQYF
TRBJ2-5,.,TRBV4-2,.,TGTGCCAGCAGCCAAGTCGGGGGGCCCGAAGAGACCCAGTACTTC,CASSQVGGPEETQYF
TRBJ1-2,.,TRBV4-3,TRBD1,TGCGCCAGCAGCCAAGTTTTCACAGGGGATGTGAACTATGGCTACACCTTC,CASSQVFTGDVNYGYTF
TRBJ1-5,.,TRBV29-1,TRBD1,TGCAGCGTTGTCCAGGGGGTGGGTAGCAATCAGCCCCAGCATTTT,CSVVQGVGSNQPQHF
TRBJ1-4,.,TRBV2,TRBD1,TGTGCCAGCAGTGGACAGGGTGAAAAACTGTTTTTT,CASSGQGEKLFF
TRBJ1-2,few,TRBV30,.,TGTGCCTGCCGGGGGGCAGTCTATGGCTACACCTTC,CACRGAVYGYTF